This T cell receptor beta chain is drawn from a study of cytomegalovirus exposure and HLA in healthy donors. Overall study findings and caveats: Donors belonging to an Asian-associated ancestry cluster reportedly showed fewer N-insertions in productive TCRs than the 666-donor mean, according to what a later analysis found.

Germline V gene data show CDR1 as GTSNPN and CDR2 as SVGIG (reference sequence). The junction had 10 bases not matched to a gene; V was cut back by 5 bases and J by 8 bases. The CDR3 length is 16 residues. Points on this clone: Antigen unknown.

PCR involved 60 Vbeta and 13 Jbeta primers. Measured with immunoSEQ multiplex PCR; TCRdb has only the in-frame clones, and not every one. The profile shows 200,000 or so clones, about 88% of them singletons. Sequencing used PBMCs. The receptor was derived from a girl less than two years old in good health and CMV-seronegative. This rearrangement joins TRBV30 to TRBJ2-4, with TRBD2 matching 15 bases. CDR3 residues: CAWAPGLAGGLDIQYF. In DNA, the CDR3 is TGTGCCTGGGCTCCGGGACTAGCGGGAGGATTGGACATTCAGTACTTC. Combining the CDR3 with reference TRBV30 and TRBJ2-4 gives the whole variable domain SQTIHQWPATLVQPVGSPLSLECTVEGTSNPNLYWYRQAAGRGLQLLFYSVGIGQISSEVPQNLSASRPQDRQFILSSKKLLLSDSGFYLCAWAPGLAGGLDIQYFGAGTRLSVL.